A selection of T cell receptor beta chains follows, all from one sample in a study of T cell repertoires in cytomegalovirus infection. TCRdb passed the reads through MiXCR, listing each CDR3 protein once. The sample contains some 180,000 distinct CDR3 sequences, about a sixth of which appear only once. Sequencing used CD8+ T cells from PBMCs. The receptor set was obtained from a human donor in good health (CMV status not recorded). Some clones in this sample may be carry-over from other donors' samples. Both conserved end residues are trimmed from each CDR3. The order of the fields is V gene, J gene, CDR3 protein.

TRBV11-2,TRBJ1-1,ASSSWESLNTEAF
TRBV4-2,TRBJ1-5,ASSQEGQSNQPQH
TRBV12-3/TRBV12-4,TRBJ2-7,ASSKKSAGAYEQY
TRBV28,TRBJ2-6,ASSSLQISGANVLT
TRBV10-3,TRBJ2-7,AISESRTGGPYEQY
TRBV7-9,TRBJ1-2,ASSLAGQGYGYT
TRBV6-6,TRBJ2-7,ASSLGQGAIHEQY
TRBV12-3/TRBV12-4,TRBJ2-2,ASSLAQGKITGELF
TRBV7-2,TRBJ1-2,ASSLVQGEIYGYT
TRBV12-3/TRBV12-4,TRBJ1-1,ASSFWAEGKNEAF
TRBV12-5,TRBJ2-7,ASGRTESEQY
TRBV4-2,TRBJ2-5,ASSQDEYLTGGPEETQY
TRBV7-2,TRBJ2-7,ASSPYRGPSDYEQY
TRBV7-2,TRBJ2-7,ASSLVGGEGY
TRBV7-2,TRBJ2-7,ASSSPGQSYEQY
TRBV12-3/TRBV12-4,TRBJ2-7,ASTGGLSYEQY
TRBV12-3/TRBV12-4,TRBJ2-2,ASSSRVINTGELF
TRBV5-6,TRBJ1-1,ASSITGEGRTEAF
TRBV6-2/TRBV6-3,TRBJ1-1,ASSWGTGGWDEAF
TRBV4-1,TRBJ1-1,ASSQEGGGTEAF
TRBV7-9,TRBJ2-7,ASSSASGFYEQY
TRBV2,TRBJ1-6,ASKKIGLH
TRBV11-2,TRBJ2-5,ASSLVGGGGETQY
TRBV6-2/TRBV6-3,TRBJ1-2,ASLQGLYGYT
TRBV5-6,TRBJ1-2,ASSLYTEEGYT